Presented here are 24 T cell receptor beta chains from one specimen sequenced in a study of read filtering for tumor transcriptome and immune sequencing. Molecular barcoded adaptors covering alpha/delta and beta/gamma chains were used on roughly 400 ng RNA. TCRdb reanalysed the reads using MiXCR and keeps one entry per CDR3 protein. Here the sample spans around 500 distinct CDR3 sequences, around 80% being singletons. Sequenced sample: a population of CD138-negative cells sorted from bone marrow. All receptors come from a donor over 35 with multiple myeloma. This table probably holds off-target reads from a library built for another chain.

The table lists this clonotype with a few counts. This sequence joins TRBV30 and TRBJ2-2; D call uncertain. The CDR3 spans 11 residues. From germline, CDR1 is GTSNPN and CDR2 SVGIG (reference sequence). Between the trimmed V and J ends, which lost 8 bases and 6 bases, there was a span of 10 bases. CDR3 protein: CAGYRAGELFF. CDR3 in DNA: TGTGCCGGATATAGAGCCGGGGAGCTGTTTTTT.

This clonotype was detected only a few times. The chain joins TRBV2 to TRBJ2-7; the D gene is possibly TRBD2 (6 bases). CDR1 and CDR2 from the germline V gene are SNHLY and FYNNEI. The CDR3 loop spans 14 amino acids. The V and J ends lost 3 bases and 4 bases respectively, with 13 bases between them. CDR3 loop: CASSDGGLMYEQYF. CDR3 DNA sequence: TGTGCCAGCAGTGACGGGGGATTGATGTACGAGCAGTACTTC.

The V call is TRBV29-1, the J call TRBJ2-1; 13 bases are a match to TRBD2. With 8 bases clipped from V and 7 bases from J, the junction kept 8 bases outside the gene matches. Per the germline V gene, CDR1 is SQVTM and CDR2 is ANQGSEA. There are 14 residues in the CDR3. The CDR3 here is CSTLAGGPGNEQFF. CDR3 sequence (DNA): TGCAGCACACTAGCGGGAGGGCCTGGGAATGAGCAGTTCTTC.

The DNA for the CDR3 is TGTGCCAGCAGTCGCACAGGGCGGTTGCAGCCCCAGCATTTT. Translating gives CASSRTGRLQPQHF. The chain links TRBV27 to TRBJ1-5; a weak D match, TRBD1 (6 bases). Germline V gene data show CDR1 as MNHEY and CDR2 as SMNVEV (reference sequence). The CDR3 extends over 14 amino acids. V gave up 5 bases and J gave up 7 bases, with 15 bases separating them.

The chain is built from TRBV28 and TRBJ1-5, with a weak D call TRBD1 (5 bases). The CDR3 sequence is 12 residues long. Trimming took 6 bases from V and 6 from J, leaving 9 bases between them. Germline CDR1 MDHEN, CDR2 SYDVKM. The CDR3 region is CASRQAGQPQHF. The CDR3 DNA sequence: TGTGCCAGCAGACAGGCTGGTCAGCCCCAGCATTTT.

This clonotype showed up just a few times. J is TRBJ2-1 and V is TRBV7-9, with no clear D. CDR1 and CDR2 from the germline V gene are SEHNR and FQNEAQ (reference sequence). The CDR3 loop spans 14 amino acids. V lost 6 bases, J lost 4 bases, and 13 bases lay in between. CDR3 sequence: CASRPKAGYNEQFF. CDR3 in DNA: TGTGCCAGCAGGCCGAAGGCCGGGTACAATGAGCAGTTCTTC.

The rearrangement uses TRBV20-1 and TRBJ2-3; D gene uncertain. V was cut by 3 bases and J by 2 bases, with 12 bases left in between. The germline V gene encodes CDR1 DFQATT and CDR2 SNEGSKA (reference sequence). The CDR3 runs to 14 residues. The CDR3 region is CSASGFRFTDTQYF. The CDR3 DNA follows: TGCAGTGCTAGTGGGTTTCGGTTCACAGATACGCAGTATTTT.

J is TRBJ2-1 and V is TRBV6-5; 9 bases agree with TRBD2. This CDR3 comprises 15 residues. Germline V CDR1 and CDR2: MNHEY, SVGAGI. The V segment lost 5 bases and the J segment 4 bases; nucleotides outside the gene matches: 6. The CDR3 sequence is CASSITSGFYNEQFF. DNA for the CDR3: TGTGCCAGCAGTATCACTAGCGGGTTTTACAATGAGCAGTTCTTC.

This chain's CDR3 is CASSPGISTGELFF. CDR3 nucleotide sequence: TGTGCCAGCAGCCCCGGGATAAGCACCGGGGAGCTGTTTTTT. The chain carries TRBV11-2 and TRBJ2-2, with D perhaps matching TRBD2 (5 bases). V lost 5 bases and J lost 4, with 11 bases in between. This CDR3 has 14 amino acids. In germline, CDR1 is SGHAT, CDR2 FQNNGV.

This clonotype was seen just once. This chain connects TRBV20-1 to TRBJ2-1; 7 nucleotides align to TRBD1. CDR3 length: 11 residues. V shed 4 bases and J 7 bases; nucleotides not matched to a gene: 1. Germline V gene data show CDR1 as DFQATT and CDR2 as SNEGSKA (reference sequence). CDR3 protein: CSATRGNEQFF. The CDR3 nucleotides are TGCAGTGCTACCAGGGGGAATGAGCAGTTCTTC.

The chain carries TRBV24-1 and TRBJ2-1, with a possible D match to TRBD1 (5 bases). Looked up from germline, CDR1 is KGHDR and CDR2 is SFDVKD. Deletions cut 5 bases from V and 9 bases from J, with 19 bases between. This CDR3 comprises 15 residues. CDR3 nucleotides: TGTGCCACCAGTGCCCTTACGCAGGGTTTTGGTGAGCAGTTCTTC. Translating gives CATSALTQGFGEQFF.

The chain joins TRBV7-9 to TRBJ2-1, with 7 bases aligning to TRBD2. CDR1 and CDR2 from the germline V gene are SEHNR and FQNEAQ (reference sequence). V shed 8 bases and J 4 bases; nucleotides not matched to a gene: 5. The CDR3 runs 13 residues. The CDR3 loop is CASLAGLYNEQFF. The CDR3, as DNA: TGTGCCAGCCTTGCGGGACTATACAATGAGCAGTTCTTC.

The chain is built from TRBV7-2 and TRBJ1-1; D unclear. V lost 5 bases to trimming and J lost 6 bases, with 13 bases between them. CDR3 length: 13 amino acids. Per germline, CDR1 SGHTA and CDR2 FQGNSA. The CDR3 here is CASSPTGSPEAFF. The CDR3 region has the DNA TGTGCCAGCAGCCCCACTGGCAGCCCTGAAGCTTTCTTT.

The chain links TRBV20-1 to TRBJ1-1; 7 bases fit TRBD1. Germline CDR1 reads DFQATT; CDR2 reads SNEGSKA (reference sequence). V dropped 7 bases and J dropped 0; count of bases not matched to a gene: 5. This CDR3 has 13 amino acids. CDR3 sequence reads: CSVPRGLNTEAFF. As DNA, the CDR3 is TGCAGTGTTCCCAGGGGGTTGAACACTGAAGCTTTCTTT.

The gene calls are TRBV7-6 and TRBJ2-1; D remains ambiguous. Germline CDR1 and CDR2: SGHVS and FNYEAQ. The CDR3 runs to 14 residues. The germline V and J ends were trimmed by 5 bases and 6 bases, with 14 bases remaining between them. This CDR3 reads CASSRPRATNEQFF. The CDR3 DNA is TGTGCCAGCAGCCGACCCCGGGCGACCAATGAGCAGTTCTTC.

The CDR3: CASNTWGGGQPQHF. The CDR3 DNA is TGTGCCAGTAATACCTGGGGGGGTGGTCAGCCCCAGCATTTT. The chain combines TRBV19 with TRBJ1-5; a possible D gene is TRBD1 (5 bases). The germline V gene encodes CDR1 LNHDA and CDR2 SQIVND (reference sequence). V lost 7 bases, J lost 6 bases, and 16 bases lay in between. This CDR3 is 14 amino acids long.

The chain combines TRBV6-6 with TRBJ1-6; 8 bases align to TRBD1. Germline CDR1 and CDR2: MNHNY and SVGAGI (reference sequence). The CDR3 consists of 12 residues. V lost 7 bases, J lost 11 bases, and 4 bases stayed unmatched. The CDR3 bases are TGTGCCAGCAATCAACAGGGGGCACCCCTCCACTTT. Its protein is CASNQQGAPLHF.

V and J are TRBV4-1 and TRBJ1-6; 9 nucleotides agree with TRBD1. The CDR3 length is 14 residues. The junction had 0 bases not matched to a gene; V was cut back by 4 bases and J by 5 bases. Germline V gene sequence: CDR1 MGHRA, CDR2 YSYEKL. The CDR3 nucleotides are TGCGCCAGCAGCCGGGACAGGGATAATTCACCCCTCCACTTT. Its translation is CASSRDRDNSPLHF.

V gene TRBV28 combines with J gene TRBJ2-1; D possibly matches TRBD1 or TRBD2 (6 bases each). The CDR3 consists of 11 residues. CDR1 and CDR2 from the germline V gene are MDHEN and SYDVKM. With 8 bases removed from V and 8 bases from J, the gap between germline ends came to 10 bases. CDR3 sequence (DNA): TGTGCCAGCCCCCGGGGGCATGAGCAGTTCTTC. This codes for CASPRGHEQFF.

The rearrangement joins TRBV10-3 to TRBJ2-7; 12 bases agree with TRBD2. V shed 6 bases and J 6 bases; nucleotides not matched to a gene: 6. The CDR3 covers 14 residues. The V gene's germline CDR1 is ENHRY and CDR2 SYGVKD. The CDR3 coding sequence is TGTGCCATCAGCTTCCTAGCGGGAGGGTTCGAGCAGTACTTC. Protein product: CAISFLAGGFEQYF.

The chain carries TRBV29-1 and TRBJ2-5, with 9 bases that match TRBD1. The CDR3 length is 14 residues. Trimming took 8 bases from V and 0 from J; bases not matched to a gene: 7. The germline V gene encodes CDR1 SQVTM and CDR2 ANQGSEA. CDR3 residues: CSFSGTGHQETQYF. CDR3 DNA sequence: TGCAGCTTTTCCGGGACAGGGCACCAAGAGACCCAGTACTTC.

The rearrangement links TRBV15 to TRBJ1-1; 9 nucleotides align to TRBD1. The CDR3 has 19 residues. After removal of 0 bases from V and 0 bases from J, the junction contained 11 bases not matched to a gene. In germline, CDR1 is LNHNV, CDR2 YYDKDF (reference sequence). CDR3 loop: CATSRDLGRTGDLNTEAFF. CDR3 DNA: TGTGCCACCAGCAGAGATCTCGGGCGGACAGGGGACCTGAACACTGAAGCTTTCTTT.

This clonotype was observed a single time. CDR3 protein: CASSQEPSRGIGNTIYF. The CDR3 bases are TGTGCCAGCAGCCAAGAGCCGTCCCGGGGGATTGGAAACACCATATATTTT. This sequence joins TRBV4-2 and TRBJ1-3; TRBD1 might be the D (5 bases). From germline, CDR1 is LGHNA and CDR2 YNFKEQ. Trimming pared 0 bases from V and 3 bases from J, leaving 15 bases between. This CDR3 spans 17 amino acids.

The CDR3 DNA sequence: TGTGCCAGCAGTACCCCCCGCGGCGGGAGTTTGCATGAGCAGTTCTTC. It encodes CASSTPRGGSLHEQFF. The chain couples TRBV6-2 or TRBV6-3 to TRBJ2-1, with TRBD2 matching 7 bases. Germline V gene lookup returns CDR1 MNHEY and CDR2 SVGEGT. This CDR3 region has 16 residues. Germline trimming cut 5 bases from V and 8 bases from J; bases unmatched to any gene: 15.